These T cell receptor beta chains were read from a single sample in a study of cytomegalovirus exposure and HLA in healthy donors. The method was immunoSEQ multiplex PCR; TCRdb's version includes in-frame clones alone and lacks a portion of them. The table shows about 130,000 clones, with more than 60% occurring only once. The sequencing sample was made of PBMCs. The receptors were gathered from a woman aged 60-75 years in good health and CMV-seropositive. Both conserved end residues are part of each CDR3. A D gene is named only where the DNA matches it firmly. Only some rows state a clone size, as once, few, many or a class for expanded clones.

TRBD1 NA TRBJ1-2 TRBV27 TGTGCCAGCAGTTTTACCCGGGACAGAGTTTATGGCTACACCTTC CASSFTRDRVYGYTF
TRBD1 NA TRBJ2-5 TRBV7-6 TGTGCCAGCAGCCAGGACAGGGAAGAGACCCAGTACTTC CASSQDREETQYF
NA NA TRBJ1-5 TRBV5-4 TGTGCCAGCAGCTTGGCGGGGATCAATCAGCCCCAGCATTTT CASSLAGINQPQHF
NA NA TRBJ1-4 TRBV18 TGTGCCAGCTCACCACTCGGGGGGAGTAATGAAAAACTGTTTTTT CASSPLGGSNEKLFF
NA NA TRBJ2-2 TRBV7-2 TGTGCCAGCAGCGTACAGGGAGCCGCGAACACCGGGGAGCTGTTTTTT CASSVQGAANTGELFF
NA NA TRBJ2-7 TRBV20-1 TGCAGTGCTAGAGGCCCCTACGAGCAGTACTTC CSARGPYEQYF
NA NA TRBJ2-7 TRBV12-5 TGTGCTAGTGGTAAAACACCGGGTCCACCTTACGAGCAGTACTTC CASGKTPGPPYEQYF
NA NA TRBJ2-7 TRBV21-1 TGTGCCAGCGCCGTGGGGGGTTTACCTTCCTACGAGCAGTACTTC CASAVGGLPSYEQYF
NA NA TRBJ1-1 TRBV27 TGTGCCAGCAGTTCCGGACAGTTTGAAGCTTTCTTT CASSSGQFEAFF
NA NA TRBJ2-1 TRBV15 TGTGCCACCAGCAGAGTACGGGGGAGCTACAATGAGCAGTTCTTC CATSRVRGSYNEQFF
NA NA TRBJ2-3 TRBV13 TGTGCCAGCAGCTTAGAGGGAGAGGGAGATACGCAGTATTTT CASSLEGEGDTQYF
TRBD1 NA TRBJ2-7 TRBV29-1 TGCAGCGTTGCGGGACAGGGTTCCTACGAGCAGTACTTC CSVAGQGSYEQYF
TRBD1 few TRBJ2-7 TRBV5-6 TGTGCCAGCAGTTACGGACAGGGGAGGTACGAGCAGTACTTC CASSYGQGRYEQYF
NA NA TRBJ1-3 TRBV7-8 TGTGCCAGCAGCTTAGTGAGCTGGTCTGGAAACACCATATATTTT CASSLVSWSGNTIYF
NA few TRBJ2-3 TRBV11-2 TGTGCCAGCAGCCCCGAGCAGGGGAGCACAGATACGCAGTATTTT CASSPEQGSTDTQYF
TRBD2 NA TRBJ2-4 TRBV7-2 TGTGCCAGCACCTTGGGACTAGCGGGGGCAGGGAACATTCAGTACTTC CASTLGLAGAGNIQYF
NA NA TRBJ2-7 TRBV27 TGTGCCAGCAGTCCCAGGGCCTCCTACGAGCAGTACTTC CASSPRASYEQYF
NA NA TRBJ1-1 TRBV6-6 TGTGCCAGCAGTTACTCGAATTTGAAGGAGACCGAAGCTTTCTTT CASSYSNLKETEAFF
NA NA TRBJ2-5 TRBV7-9 TGTGCCAGCAGTTTTTGGGGCAGGGGGGAGGAGACCCAGTACTTC CASSFWGRGEETQYF
NA few TRBJ1-5 TRBV19 TGTGCCAGTAGTATTGGCCCGTACGACAATCAGCCCCAGCATTTT CASSIGPYDNQPQHF